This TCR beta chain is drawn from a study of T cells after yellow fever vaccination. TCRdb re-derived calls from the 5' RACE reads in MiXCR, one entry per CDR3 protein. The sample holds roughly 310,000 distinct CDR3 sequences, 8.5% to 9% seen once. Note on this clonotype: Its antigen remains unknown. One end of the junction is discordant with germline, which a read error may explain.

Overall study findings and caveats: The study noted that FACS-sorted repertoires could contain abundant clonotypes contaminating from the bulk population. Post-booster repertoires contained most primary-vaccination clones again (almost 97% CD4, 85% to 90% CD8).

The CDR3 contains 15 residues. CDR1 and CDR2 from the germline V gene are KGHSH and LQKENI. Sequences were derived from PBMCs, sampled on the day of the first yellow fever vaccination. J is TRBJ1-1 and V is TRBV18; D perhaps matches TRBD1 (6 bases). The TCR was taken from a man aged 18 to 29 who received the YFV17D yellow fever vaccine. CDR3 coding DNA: TGTGCCAGCTCCCAAGGGGGTGCAACTCAGGGAGAAGGTTTCTTT. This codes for CASSQGGATQGEGFF.